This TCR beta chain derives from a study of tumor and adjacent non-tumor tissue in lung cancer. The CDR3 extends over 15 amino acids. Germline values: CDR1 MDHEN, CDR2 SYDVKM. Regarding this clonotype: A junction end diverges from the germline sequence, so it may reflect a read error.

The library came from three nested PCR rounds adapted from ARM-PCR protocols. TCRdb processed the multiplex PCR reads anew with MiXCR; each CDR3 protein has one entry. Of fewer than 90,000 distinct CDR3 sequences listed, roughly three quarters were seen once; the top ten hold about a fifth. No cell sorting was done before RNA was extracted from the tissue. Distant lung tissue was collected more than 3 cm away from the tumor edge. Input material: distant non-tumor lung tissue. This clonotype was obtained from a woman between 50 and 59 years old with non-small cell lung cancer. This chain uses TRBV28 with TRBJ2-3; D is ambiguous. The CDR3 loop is CASSWEQRSTDTQYF. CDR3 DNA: TGTGCCAGCAGTTGGGAACAGCGCAGCACCGATACGCAGTATTTT.